The T cell receptor (beta chain) described here comes from a study of OX40 agonist ivuxolimab in advanced cancers. Looking at the study overall: In three patients, partial responses were observed, one with hepatocellular carcinoma and two with cutaneous melanoma.

Patients were ineligible given autoimmune disease history or systemic immunosuppression. Method: immunoSEQ multiplex PCR; TCRdb's copy keeps in-frame clones and lacks some. This table has almost 80,000 clones, about nine tenths appearing once. Germline loops: CDR1 SGHRS, CDR2 YFSETQ. The CDR3 sequence is 16 residues long. The J segment lost 1 base and the V segment lost 4 bases, leaving 7 bases of the junction unmatched. The material was CD4+ or CD8+ T cells sorted from blood, obtained in a trial of the OX40 agonist ivuxolimab. The chain couples TRBV5-1 to TRBJ2-1; 8 bases agree with TRBD2. This TCR came from an adult with an advanced solid tumor such as melanoma, head and neck, liver or kidney cancer. The CDR3 region has the DNA TGCGCCAGCAGCCCGCCCAGCGGGAGTTCCTACAATGAGCAGTTCTTC. Protein: CASSPPSGSSYNEQFF.